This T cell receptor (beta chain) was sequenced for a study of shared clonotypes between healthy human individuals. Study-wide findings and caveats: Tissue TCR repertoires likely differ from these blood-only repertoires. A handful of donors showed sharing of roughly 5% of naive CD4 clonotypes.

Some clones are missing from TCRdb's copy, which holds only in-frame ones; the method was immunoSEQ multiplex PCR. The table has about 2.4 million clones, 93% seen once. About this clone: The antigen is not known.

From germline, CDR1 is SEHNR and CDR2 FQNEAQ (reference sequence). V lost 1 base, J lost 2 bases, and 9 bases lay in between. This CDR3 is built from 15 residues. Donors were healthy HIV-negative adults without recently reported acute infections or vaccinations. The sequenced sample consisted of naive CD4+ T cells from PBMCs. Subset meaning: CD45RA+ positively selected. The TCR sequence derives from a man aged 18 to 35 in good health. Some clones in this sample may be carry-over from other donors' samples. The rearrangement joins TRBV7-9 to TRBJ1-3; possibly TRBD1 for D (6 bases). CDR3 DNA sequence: TGTGCCAGCAGCTTAGGTCCAGGGGCTGGAAACACCATATATTTT. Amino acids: CASSLGPGAGNTIYF.